This T cell receptor (beta chain) was retrieved from a study of vaccination and CD4 T cells after COVID-19. Study-wide context: Cells received overlapping spike peptides from SARS-CoV-2, HCoV-NL63, HCoV-OC43 and HCoV-229E as stimulation.

A remark on this clonotype: The antigen remains undetermined.

Cultured CD4+ T cell DNA was sequenced using the Oncomine TCR Beta short-read assay. TCRdb called the PCR reads again in MiXCR, with one record for every CDR3 protein. Altogether 10,000 or so distinct CDR3 sequences are present, about 41% being singletons, with the ten largest covering roughly 12%. As to treatment: roughly 10-day PBMC culture with coronavirus spike peptide pools or control peptides (ViraFEST assay). The input for sequencing was CD4+ T cells from blood, cultured in vitro, taken after SARS-CoV-2 vaccination. The sequence was collected from a human donor who had recovered from COVID-19.

CDR3 protein: CASRLQGTNEKLFF. CDR3 DNA: TGTGCCAGTAGACTACAGGGGACTAATGAAAAACTGTTTTTT. This chain links TRBV19 with TRBJ1-4; 7 nucleotides line up with TRBD1. Per the germline V gene, CDR1 is LNHDA and CDR2 is SQIVND (reference sequence). With V trimmed by 6 bases and J by 2 bases, 3 bases remained unmatched. The CDR3 covers 14 residues.